The sequence of this T cell receptor beta chain was determined in a study of blood T cell repertoires in COVID-19. Study at large: Acute and convalescent COVID-19 specimens originated in the United States, Italy and Spain. T cells, B-cell-depleted T cells, or PBMCs supplied cDNA or gDNA.

The CDR3 has 13 residues. Germline V gives CDR1 GTSNPN, CDR2 SVGIG (reference sequence). The V gene lost 0 bases and the J gene lost 5 bases, with 11 bases spanning the gap. The assay was immunoSEQ multiplex PCR, and TCRdb's table has in-frame clones only and misses some. The repertoire consists of about 92,000 clones, with 85% occurring once and the leading ten covering roughly 40%. Specimen: peripheral blood. The J gene is TRBJ2-7, the V gene TRBV30; D gene uncertain. The receptor comes from a man older than 75 with acute or convalescent COVID-19. The CDR3 sequence is CAWSVLRRNEQYF. The CDR3 bases are TGTGCCTGGAGTGTTTTACGGCGGAACGAGCAGTACTTC.